This is a list of T cell receptor beta chains from one sample in a study of T cells after yellow fever vaccination. TCRdb re-analysed the 5' RACE reads in MiXCR, keeping a single row per CDR3 protein. The sample carries some 500,000 distinct CDR3 sequences, roughly 12% recorded once. The specimen comprised PBMCs, sampled on the day of the yellow fever booster vaccination. These receptor sequences come from a man younger than 40 who received the YFV17D yellow fever vaccine. Each CDR3 is given with its conserved first and last residue.

CDR3aa | j_gene | v_gene
CASSLGADRVETQYF | TRBJ2-5 | TRBV7-2
CASSFGTANEQFF | TRBJ2-1 | TRBV28
CASSYSSVPREQYF | TRBJ2-7 | TRBV6-5
CATSDQRATSGGYNEQFF | TRBJ2-1 | TRBV24-1
CASSLGSGGAATGELFF | TRBJ2-2 | TRBV9
CASSGGSRETQYF | TRBJ2-5 | TRBV2
CASGPRAGVSYEQYF | TRBJ2-7 | TRBV11-3
CASREEASGYNEQFF | TRBJ2-1 | TRBV2
CASHKTRREKTQYF | TRBJ2-5 | TRBV28
CATGTGAREQYF | TRBJ2-7 | TRBV15
CATAGRLRKVGYGYTF | TRBJ1-2 | TRBV19
CSVETQGAGAVAQYF | TRBJ2-3 | TRBV29-1
CSARPGHWDYEQYF | TRBJ2-7 | TRBV20-1
CASSHVSGRGTYEQYF | TRBJ2-7 | TRBV6-1
CSVKGAGSEQYF | TRBJ2-7 | TRBV29-1
CASSLNKVGSANYGYTF | TRBJ1-2 | TRBV5-1
CAWSVQRQTSTDTQYF | TRBJ2-3 | TRBV30
CAISVMDSYGYTF | TRBJ1-2 | TRBV10-3
CASSQAGPISGANVLTF | TRBJ2-6 | TRBV4-3
CASSFTRDEQFF | TRBJ2-1 | TRBV5-4
CASSWGPAGRTDTQYF | TRBJ2-3 | TRBV5-6
CAWSVRGLEAFF | TRBJ1-1 | TRBV30
CASSGTGTGYEQYF | TRBJ2-7 | TRBV25-1
CASSQERDTEAFF | TRBJ1-1 | TRBV4-3
CASSSTGNNSPLHF | TRBJ1-6 | TRBV5-1
CASSYSRDGSYEQYF | TRBJ2-7 | TRBV6-5
CSASPSLGLQYF | TRBJ2-4 | TRBV20-1
CATSEGQGDSETQYF | TRBJ2-5 | TRBV24-1
CASSTGPRRSDEQYF | TRBJ2-7 | TRBV19
CASSLKQGNTIYF | TRBJ1-3 | TRBV7-2
CASSTDRVETQYF | TRBJ2-5 | TRBV7-7
CSARSLADGELFF | TRBJ2-2 | TRBV20-1
CASSPTGQAEQYF | TRBJ2-7 | TRBV18
CSASGGTSGRARDEQFF | TRBJ2-1 | TRBV20-1
CASAIFDRAYNSPLHF | TRBJ1-6 | TRBV7-8
CASSVEGHLNSGNTIYF | TRBJ1-3 | TRBV9
CASSSRLAGAYEQYF | TRBJ2-7 | TRBV12-3/TRBV12-4
CSASTSTEAFF | TRBJ1-1 | TRBV20-1
CASSKTGGANTGELFF | TRBJ2-2 | TRBV19
CASSDTRCEQYF | TRBJ2-7 | TRBV21-1
CASSLVQGAQQPQHF | TRBJ1-5 | TRBV7-2